This T cell receptor beta chain appears in the sequencing data of a study of cytotoxic CD8 clonotypes in ibrutinib-treated CLL. Cryopreserved PBMCs yielded approximately 2.2 micrograms of genomic DNA for TCR beta libraries. The CDR3 contains 13 residues. The germline gives CDR1 SGHAT, CDR2 FQNNGV. V was pared by 2 bases and J by 6 bases, with 8 bases between. Clones were read by immunoSEQ multiplex PCR, and TCRdb kept only the in-frame ones, dropping some. The data show some 150,000 clones, with around 80% seen just once and roughly 13% held by the top ten. Sequencing was performed on PBMCs, taken after 12 months of ibrutinib treatment. The rearrangement uses TRBV11-2 and TRBJ2-1; D may be TRBD2 (5 bases). The sequence came from a human donor with chronic lymphocytic leukemia. The CDR3 sequence is CASSLQRPNEQFF. CDR3 bases: TGTGCCAGCAGCTTACAGCGGCCCAATGAGCAGTTCTTC.